These 4 T cell receptor beta chains were sequenced from one sample in a study of T cells in Graves' hyperthyroidism and ophthalmopathy. Amplification targeted TCR beta CDR3 regions from RNA transcripts. TCR CDR3 underwent first-round RT-PCR with the HTBI primer set. A single record per CDR3 protein comes from TCRdb applying MiXCR to the multiplex PCR reads. Of about 640,000 distinct CDR3 sequences listed, around 21% are singletons. The source material was blood. These receptor sequences come from a young man with Graves' ophthalmopathy.

A remark on this clonotype: The junction departs from the called germline gene at one end, perhaps through a read error. The chain uses TRBV6-2 or TRBV6-3 and TRBJ2-7; D assignment may be TRBD1 or TRBD2 (5 bases each). The germline V gene encodes CDR1 MNHEY and CDR2 SVGEGT. The CDR3 totals 14 residues. CDR3 loop: CASSYGTGPYERYF. Written as DNA, the CDR3 is TGTGCCAGCAGTTACGGGACGGGACCCTACGAGCGGTACTTC.

In its sample, this clonotype was seen many times. The chain carries TRBV28 and TRBJ2-7, with 13 bases fitting TRBD2. The CDR3 has 15 amino acids. Germline V gene sequence: CDR1 MDHEN, CDR2 SYDVKM. The trim removed 4 bases at V and 4 bases at J, leaving 4 bases unmatched. Here the CDR3 reads CASSSWTSGSYEQYF. In DNA, the CDR3 is TGTGCCAGCAGTTCCTGGACTAGCGGGAGTTACGAGCAGTACTTC. The variable domain in full, with the rest retrieved from reference TRBV28 and TRBJ2-7, is DVKVTQSSRYLVKRTGEKVFLECVQDMDHENMFWYRQDPGLGLRLIYFSYDVKMKEKGDIPEGYSVSREKKERFSLILESASTNQTSMYLCASSSWTSGSYEQYFGPGTRLTVT.

This clonotype was picked up a small number of times. The V and J genes are TRBV18 and TRBJ2-5, with D hard to call. CDR1 and CDR2 (germline): KGHSH, LQKENI. V was cut by 3 bases and J by 3 bases, with 5 bases left in between. This CDR3 spans 12 amino acids. The CDR3 bases are TGTGCCAGCTCACCTAAAAAAGAGACCCAGTACTTC. As protein: CASSPKKETQYF. Together with reference TRBV18 and TRBJ2-5, the CDR3 gives the full variable domain: NAGVMQNPRHLVRRRGQEARLRCSPMKGHSHVYWYRQLPEEGLKFMVYLQKENIIDESGMPKERFSAEFPKEGPSILRIQQVVRGDSAAYFCASSPKKETQYFGPGTRLLVL.

The chain joins TRBV7-2 to TRBJ1-1; no clear D. Germline assignment: CDR1 SGHTA and CDR2 FQGNSA. The CDR3 length is 13 residues. Trimming stripped 5 bases from V and 3 bases from J, with 10 bases between. The DNA for the CDR3 is TGTGCCAGCAGCCCCATAAGGGACACTGAAGCTTTCTTT. As protein: CASSPIRDTEAFF.